The 30 T cell receptor beta chains below come from one sample, sequenced in a study of cytomegalovirus exposure and HLA in healthy donors listed by TCRdb under 2017. The method behind the library was the immunoSEQ multiplex PCR assay. Entries here come from immuneACCESS through TCRdb and include only in-frame sequences with V and J called. Some clones fail to appear in such tables; in the studies checked, an unresolved V gene covers under half of the shortfall, and the cause of the remainder is unknown. Recorded for this sample are 250,000 to 400,000 clones; around 90% of them occurred a single time. The ten largest clones capture around 0.96% of the sample. Sequenced sample: PBMCs. These receptor sequences come from a man aged 25-45 years in good health and CMV-seronegative.

This rearrangement joins TRBV5-4 to TRBJ1-1; D perhaps matches TRBD1 (6 bases). CDR1 is SGHNT, CDR2 YYREEE, per germline (reference sequence). CDR3 length equals 14 residues. V gave up 0 bases and J gave up 4 bases, with 10 bases separating them. The CDR3 DNA follows: TGTGCCAGCAGCTTGGTGGGGGCTGGCACTGAAGCTTTCTTT. Its protein is CASSLVGAGTEAFF.

The chain uses TRBV6-5 and TRBJ2-5; 9 nucleotides line up with TRBD1. The CDR3 runs 14 residues. Germline CDR1 MNHEY, CDR2 SVGAGI. The V segment lost 6 bases and the J segment 4 bases; nucleotides outside the gene matches: 6. The CDR3 sequence is CASRGQGRGETQYF. The DNA of the CDR3 is TGTGCCAGCAGAGGACAGGGGAGGGGAGAGACCCAGTACTTC.

This rearrangement joins TRBV7-6 to TRBJ1-1; D not resolved. Trimming pared 1 base from V and 1 base from J, leaving 7 bases between. Germline V gene lookup returns CDR1 SGHVS and CDR2 FNYEAQ. This CDR3 spans 14 amino acids. The chain's CDR3 is CASSLVSRNTEAFF. The CDR3 region has the DNA TGTGCCAGCAGCTTAGTGTCCAGGAACACTGAAGCTTTCTTT.

This chain links TRBV5-4 with TRBJ1-1; 9 nucleotides match TRBD1. V shed 4 bases, J shed 6 bases, and the junction held 7 bases outside the gene matches. This CDR3 has 14 residues. Germline values: CDR1 SGHNT, CDR2 YYREEE (reference sequence). The CDR3 sequence: CASSPGTGYAEAFF. In DNA form, the CDR3 reads TGTGCCAGCAGCCCAGGGACAGGGTACGCTGAAGCTTTCTTT.

This chain uses TRBV7-2 with TRBJ2-1; 8 bases agree with TRBD1. V shed 6 bases and J 2 bases; nucleotides not matched to a gene: 3. This CDR3 is 14 amino acids long. Per the germline V gene, CDR1 is SGHTA and CDR2 is FQGNSA. The CDR3 loop is CASRIQGAYNEQFF. The CDR3 DNA sequence: TGTGCCAGCAGGATACAGGGGGCCTACAATGAGCAGTTCTTC.

The genes are TRBV5-6 and TRBJ2-7; the D gene is possibly TRBD2 (5 bases). This CDR3 region has 12 residues. The V and J ends lost 3 bases and 3 bases respectively, with 7 bases between them. Germline loops: CDR1 SGHDT, CDR2 YYEEEE. CDR3 sequence: CASSSGLYEQYF. The CDR3 region has the DNA TGTGCCAGCAGCTCTGGACTCTACGAGCAGTACTTC.

J is TRBJ2-7 and V is TRBV7-8, with D possibly matching TRBD2 (5 bases). The CDR3 length is 14 residues. The V gene lost 4 bases and the J gene lost 6 bases, with 16 bases spanning the gap. Germline lookup yields CDR1 SGHVS and CDR2 FQNEAQ. Here the CDR3 reads CASSSSGPEGEQYF. As DNA, the CDR3 is TGTGCCAGCAGCTCTTCCGGTCCCGAGGGCGAGCAGTACTTC. The full variable domain, in which reference TRBV7-8 and TRBJ2-7 provide the parts outside the CDR3, is GAGVSQSPRYKVAKRGQDVALRCDPISGHVSLFWYQQALGQGPEFLTYFQNEAQLDKSGLPSDRFFAERPEGSVSTLKIQRTQQEDSAVYLCASSSSGPEGEQYFGPGTRLTVT.

V gene TRBV19 combines with J gene TRBJ2-3; TRBD1 is a possible D gene (6 bases). This CDR3 has 13 amino acids. V was pared by 5 bases and J by 3 bases, with 9 bases between. Per the germline V gene, CDR1 is LNHDA and CDR2 is SQIVND (reference sequence). The CDR3 spells CASSVTGTDTQYF. In nucleotides, the CDR3 is TGTGCCAGTAGTGTAACAGGGACAGATACGCAGTATTTT.

J is TRBJ1-1 and V is TRBV27, with D unresolved. The length of the CDR3 is 13 residues. Trimming removed 4 bases from V and 2 bases from J, with 8 bases in between. Germline V CDR1 and CDR2: MNHEY, SMNVEV (reference sequence). CDR3 nucleotides: TGTGCCAGCAGTTGGTTTAGAAACACTGAAGCTTTCTTT. Translated, it gives CASSWFRNTEAFF.

This clone showed up just once. The V call is TRBV7-2, the J call TRBJ2-7; D is undetermined. This CDR3 has 13 residues. Germline V CDR1 and CDR2: SGHTA, FQGNSA. With 1 base removed from V and 2 bases from J, the gap between germline ends came to 6 bases. The CDR3 spells CASSLELPYEQYF. CDR3 sequence (DNA): TGTGCCAGCAGCTTAGAGCTCCCCTACGAGCAGTACTTC.

This clone was counted only a few times. CDR3 nucleotides: TGTGCCAGCAGCTTAGTAGCGGGGTCCTACAATGAGCAGTTCTTC. Protein sequence: CASSLVAGSYNEQFF. The rearrangement links TRBV7-2 to TRBJ2-1; 8 positions agree with TRBD2. CDR1 is SGHTA and CDR2 is FQGNSA in the germline V gene. The CDR3 has 15 amino acids. Trimming removed 1 base from V and 1 base from J; junction bases left unmatched: 0. Complete variable domain (other parts from reference TRBV7-2 and TRBJ2-1): GAGVSQSPSNKVTEKGKDVELRCDPISGHTALYWYRQSLGQGLEFLIYFQGNSAPDKSGLPSDRFSAERTGGSVSTLTIQRTQQEDSAVYLCASSLVAGSYNEQFFGPGTRLTVL.

Here the CDR3 reads CASSVPDWGDTDTQYF. The CDR3 DNA reads TGTGCCAGCAGTGTCCCGGATTGGGGGGACACAGATACGCAGTATTTT. The chain combines TRBV6-1 with TRBJ2-3; D is possibly TRBD2 (6 bases). Per germline, CDR1 MNHNS and CDR2 SASEGT. The length of the CDR3 is 16 residues. V was shortened by 4 bases and J by 2 bases, with 16 bases between the two germline ends.

In its sample, this clone was seen a few times. The rearrangement links TRBV7-2 to TRBJ1-6, with D tentatively TRBD1 (5 bases). Trimming shortened V by 1 base and J by 7 bases, and 11 bases separated the two germline ends. The CDR3 has 15 residues. The germline gives CDR1 SGHTA, CDR2 FQGNSA. CDR3 DNA sequence: TGTGCCAGCAGCTTAGAGGTGACAGTCAATTCACCCCTCCACTTT. Its translation is CASSLEVTVNSPLHF.

V gene TRBV27 combines with J gene TRBJ2-1, with TRBD1 as a possible D gene (6 bases). The germline V and J ends were trimmed by 5 bases and 11 bases, with 19 bases remaining between them. The CDR3 is 14 residues long. Germline V gene sequence: CDR1 MNHEY, CDR2 SMNVEV (reference sequence). The CDR3 region is CASSPFKGGAKQFF. The CDR3 DNA sequence: TGTGCCAGCAGTCCCTTCAAAGGGGGTGCAAAGCAGTTCTTC.

This chain uses TRBV9 with TRBJ1-2; TRBD1 matches at 7 bases. Germline V gene lookup returns CDR1 SGDLS and CDR2 YYNGEE. V lost 3 bases, J lost 0 bases, and 5 bases stayed unmatched. The CDR3 length is 15 residues. The CDR3 nucleotides read TGTGCCAGCAGCGCCTGGACAGGCCCTAACTATGGCTACACCTTC. Amino acid sequence: CASSAWTGPNYGYTF.

The chain is built from TRBV6-5 and TRBJ1-1, with 9 bases lining up with TRBD1. Losses at the gene ends were 1 base for V and 5 bases for J; bases not matched to a gene: 5. The CDR3 is 15 residues long. The germline CDR1 and CDR2 sequences are MNHEY and SVGAGI. CDR3 residues: CASSYYGTGRTEAFF. CDR3 in DNA: TGTGCCAGCAGTTACTACGGGACAGGGCGAACTGAAGCTTTCTTT.

The chain carries TRBV7-8 and TRBJ2-7; possible D gene TRBD2, 5 bases. Trimming removed 1 base from V and 3 bases from J, with 16 bases in between. This CDR3 region has 16 residues. The germline CDR1 and CDR2 sequences are SGHVS and FQNEAQ. Here the CDR3 DNA reads TGTGCCAGCAGCTTAGAATGGAGCGAGGGTTTCTACGAGCAGTACTTC. This codes for CASSLEWSEGFYEQYF.

The chain has TRBV20-1 and TRBJ1-1, with a tentative D call TRBD1 (6 bases). Germline CDR1 and CDR2: DFQATT and SNEGSKA (reference sequence). Trimming left V 8 bases short and J 6 bases short, with 13 bases between. CDR3 size: 11 residues. The CDR3 loop reads CSSRGMAEAFF. The CDR3 DNA sequence: TGCAGTTCCAGGGGTATGGCTGAAGCTTTCTTT.

The chain couples TRBV14 to TRBJ1-1; D gene unclear. The CDR3 runs to 14 residues. Germline V gene lookup returns CDR1 SGHDN and CDR2 FVKESK. V dropped 0 bases and J dropped 0 bases, with 5 bases sitting between them. The CDR3 region is CASSQELVNTEAFF. In nucleotides, the CDR3 is TGTGCCAGCAGCCAAGAACTAGTGAACACTGAAGCTTTCTTT.

The chain links TRBV2 to TRBJ2-1, with TRBD1 as a possible D gene (5 bases). The length of the CDR3 is 15 residues. V dropped 6 bases and J dropped 0 bases, with 12 bases sitting between them. Looked up from germline, CDR1 is SNHLY and CDR2 is FYNNEI. The CDR3 DNA reads as TGTGCCAGCAGAAACAGGAGAAGCTCCTACAATGAGCAGTTCTTC. It codes for CASRNRRSSYNEQFF.

This chain links TRBV30 with TRBJ1-2; 10 bases match TRBD1. CDR1 is GTSNPN, CDR2 SVGIG, per germline (reference sequence). The length of the CDR3 is 14 residues. The V and J ends lost 2 bases and 2 bases, in that order; junction bases with no gene match: 2. The CDR3 spells CAWSSDRGNYGYTF. Written as DNA, the CDR3 is TGTGCCTGGAGTTCGGACAGGGGGAACTATGGCTACACCTTC. Full variable domain (outside the CDR3, taken from reference TRBV30 and TRBJ1-2): SQTIHQWPATLVQPVGSPLSLECTVEGTSNPNLYWYRQAAGRGLQLLFYSVGIGQISSEVPQNLSASRPQDRQFILSSKKLLLSDSGFYLCAWSSDRGNYGYTFGSGTRLTVV.

This chain's CDR3 is CASSPGLSYGYTF. CDR3 DNA: TGTGCCAGCAGCCCGGGACTCTCCTATGGCTACACCTTC. The V gene is TRBV27, the J gene TRBJ1-2, with D possibly TRBD1 on 5 matching bases. V was pared by 6 bases and J by 4 bases, with 12 bases between. There are 13 residues in the CDR3. Germline CDR1 MNHEY, CDR2 SMNVEV (reference sequence).

Only a few counts were recorded for this clone. The rearrangement links TRBV6-1 to TRBJ1-2; no clear D gene. V was trimmed by 5 bases and J by 7 bases, leaving 11 bases between them. Germline V gives CDR1 MNHNS, CDR2 SASEGT. This CDR3 has 12 residues. In DNA, the CDR3 is TGTGCCAGCAGTACCCGACATGGTGGCTACACCTTC. Residues: CASSTRHGGYTF.

This chain connects TRBV5-1 to TRBJ2-1, with D unresolved. The germline V gene encodes CDR1 SGHRS and CDR2 YFSETQ. There are 16 residues in the CDR3. V gave up 0 bases and J gave up 0 bases, with 10 bases separating them. The CDR3 nucleotides read TGCGCCAGCAGCTTGGATGTGTTTAGCTCCTACAATGAGCAGTTCTTC. Residues: CASSLDVFSSYNEQFF.

The rearrangement links TRBV5-4 to TRBJ1-6, with D perhaps matching TRBD1 (6 bases). CDR3 length: 17 amino acids. The germline V gene encodes CDR1 SGHNT and CDR2 YYREEE (reference sequence). The V end was cut by 0 bases, the J end by 7 bases, with 17 bases between. The CDR3 nucleotides read TGTGCCAGCAGCTTGGCCGTCCGGGGGGCACGGAATTCACCCCTCCACTTT. This codes for CASSLAVRGARNSPLHF.

The chain is built from TRBV6-5 and TRBJ2-5, with D possibly matching TRBD2 (5 bases). V lost 0 bases, J lost 4 bases, and 12 bases lay in between. CDR3 length: 15 residues. Germline CDR1 is MNHEY and CDR2 is SVGAGI. CDR3 protein: CASSYSTLGRETQYF. The CDR3 DNA follows: TGTGCCAGCAGTTACTCGACGTTAGGGAGAGAGACCCAGTACTTC.

The chain combines TRBV5-4 with TRBJ2-5, with 13 bases fitting TRBD2. Unmatched junction bases numbered 2, after V lost 4 bases and J lost 5 bases. The germline gives CDR1 SGHNT, CDR2 YYREEE (reference sequence). CDR3 size: 14 residues. The CDR3: CASSRTSGGETQYF. CDR3 DNA: TGTGCCAGCAGCCGGACTAGCGGGGGCGAGACCCAGTACTTC.

The rearrangement joins TRBV29-1 to TRBJ2-2; D unresolved. The CDR3 runs to 14 residues. With 2 bases removed from V and 6 bases from J, the gap between germline ends came to 13 bases. CDR1 is SQVTM, CDR2 ANQGSEA, per germline. CDR3 DNA sequence: TGCAGCGTTGAATCAGGAATATTTGCCGGGGAGCTGTTTTTT. Its translation is CSVESGIFAGELFF.

This clone appeared a few times. The rearrangement links TRBV4-3 to TRBJ2-1; possible D gene TRBD1, 6 bases. Germline V gene sequence: CDR1 LGHNA, CDR2 YSLEER. CDR3 size: 14 residues. V was cut by 1 base and J by 5 bases, with 9 bases left in between. The CDR3 sequence: CASSQGGLDNEQFF. The CDR3 DNA reads TGCGCCAGCAGCCAAGGGGGGCTCGACAATGAGCAGTTCTTC.

This rearrangement joins TRBV5-4 to TRBJ1-6, with TRBD1 identical over 7 bases. The trim removed 4 bases at V and 6 bases at J, leaving 7 bases unmatched. The CDR3 is made up of 15 amino acids. Germline CDR1 reads SGHNT; CDR2 reads YYREEE (reference sequence). This CDR3 reads CASSNRTGFNSPLHF. CDR3 coding DNA: TGTGCCAGCAGCAACCGGACAGGATTTAATTCACCCCTCCACTTT. Drawing the rest from reference TRBV5-4 and TRBJ1-6, the complete variable domain is ETGVTQSPTHLIKTRGQQVTLRCSSQSGHNTVSWYQQALGQGPQFIFQYYREEENGRGNFPPRFSGLQFPNYSSELNVNALELDDSALYLCASSNRTGFNSPLHFGNGTRLTVT.